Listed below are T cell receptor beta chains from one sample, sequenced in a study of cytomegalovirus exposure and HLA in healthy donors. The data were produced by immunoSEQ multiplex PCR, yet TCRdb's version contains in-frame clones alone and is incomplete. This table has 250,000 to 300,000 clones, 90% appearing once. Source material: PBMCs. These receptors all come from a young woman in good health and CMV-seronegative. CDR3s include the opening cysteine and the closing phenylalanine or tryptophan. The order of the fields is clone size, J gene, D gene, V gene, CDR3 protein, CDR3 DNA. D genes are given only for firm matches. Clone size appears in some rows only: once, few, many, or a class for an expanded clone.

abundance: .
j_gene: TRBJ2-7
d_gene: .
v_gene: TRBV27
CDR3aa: CASSLTSAGNEQYF
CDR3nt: TGTGCCAGCAGTTTAACTAGTGCGGGTAACGAGCAGTACTTC

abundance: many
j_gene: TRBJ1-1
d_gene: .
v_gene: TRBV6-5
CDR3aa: CASSYHPQGLTEAFF
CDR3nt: TGTGCCAGCAGCTACCACCCACAGGGTTTAACTGAAGCTTTCTTT

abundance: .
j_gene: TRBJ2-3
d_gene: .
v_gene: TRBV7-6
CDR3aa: CASSLIPTGTDTQYF
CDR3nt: TGTGCCAGCAGCTTAATCCCCACTGGCACAGATACGCAGTATTTT

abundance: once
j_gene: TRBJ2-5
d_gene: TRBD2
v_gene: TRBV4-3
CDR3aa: CASSQDTRFRTSGFQETQYF
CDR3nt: TGCGCCAGCAGCCAAGACACTAGGTTTCGGACTAGCGGTTTCCAAGAGACCCAGTACTTC

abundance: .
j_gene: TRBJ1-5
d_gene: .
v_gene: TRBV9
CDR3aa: CASSVGANRNQPQHF
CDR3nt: TGTGCCAGCAGCGTAGGGGCGAATCGAAATCAGCCCCAGCATTTT

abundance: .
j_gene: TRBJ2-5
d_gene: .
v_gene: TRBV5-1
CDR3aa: CASSLDTSQETQYF
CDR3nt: TGCGCCAGCAGCTTGGATACTTCGCAAGAGACCCAGTACTTC

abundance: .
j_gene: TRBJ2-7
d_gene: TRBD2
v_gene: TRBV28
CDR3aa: CASSLTSGDLYEQYF
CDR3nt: TGTGCCAGCAGTTTAACTAGCGGGGATTTATACGAGCAGTACTTC

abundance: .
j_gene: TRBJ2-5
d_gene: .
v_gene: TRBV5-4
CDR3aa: CASSLSNQETQYF
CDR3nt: TGTGCCAGCAGCTTAAGCAACCAAGAGACCCAGTACTTC

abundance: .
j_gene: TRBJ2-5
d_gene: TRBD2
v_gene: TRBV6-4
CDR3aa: CASSEVSGGQETQYF
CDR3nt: TGTGCCAGCAGTGAGGTTAGCGGGGGGCAAGAGACCCAGTACTTC

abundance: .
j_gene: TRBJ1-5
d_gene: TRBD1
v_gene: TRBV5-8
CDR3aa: CASSLVAGGLGVYQPQHF
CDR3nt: TGTGCCAGCAGCTTGGTCGCAGGGGGCTTAGGGGTATATCAGCCCCAGCATTTT

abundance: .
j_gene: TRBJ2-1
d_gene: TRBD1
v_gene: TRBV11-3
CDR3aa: CASSLGFDRGSYNEQFF
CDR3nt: TGTGCCAGCAGCTTAGGTTTCGACAGGGGGTCCTACAATGAGCAGTTCTTC

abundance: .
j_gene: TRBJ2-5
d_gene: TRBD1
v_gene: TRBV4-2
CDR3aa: CASSQGGTGGGETQYF
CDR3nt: TGTGCCAGCAGCCAAGGCGGGACAGGGGGCGGAGAGACCCAGTACTTC

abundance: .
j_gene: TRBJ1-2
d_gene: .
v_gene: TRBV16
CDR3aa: CASSQSSSYGYTF
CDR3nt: TGTGCCAGCAGCCAATCGAGTAGCTATGGCTACACCTTC

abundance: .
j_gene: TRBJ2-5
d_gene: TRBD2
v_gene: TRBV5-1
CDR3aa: CASSVSGEQETQYF
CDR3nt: TGCGCCAGCAGTGTGAGCGGGGAGCAAGAGACCCAGTACTTC

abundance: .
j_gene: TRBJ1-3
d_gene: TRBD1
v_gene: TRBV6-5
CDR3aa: CASRTGVSGNTIYF
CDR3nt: TGTGCCAGCAGGACAGGGGTTTCTGGAAACACCATATATTTT

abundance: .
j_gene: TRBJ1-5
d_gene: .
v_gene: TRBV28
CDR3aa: CASSFRYRDNQPQHF
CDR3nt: TGTGCCAGCAGTTTCCGCTACAGGGACAATCAGCCCCAGCATTTT

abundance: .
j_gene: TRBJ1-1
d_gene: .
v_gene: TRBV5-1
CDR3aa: CASSLSAMNTEAFF
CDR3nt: TGCGCCAGCAGCTTGTCCGCTATGAACACTGAAGCTTTCTTT

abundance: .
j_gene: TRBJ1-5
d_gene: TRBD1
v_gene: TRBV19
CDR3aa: CASSIVGTGLKNRNQPQHF
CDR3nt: TGTGCCAGTAGTATAGTTGGGACAGGGCTCAAGAATCGAAATCAGCCCCAGCATTTT

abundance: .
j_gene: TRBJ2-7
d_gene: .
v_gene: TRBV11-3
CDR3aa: CASSLSGDEQYF
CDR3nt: TGTGCCAGCAGCTTATCCGGGGACGAGCAGTACTTC

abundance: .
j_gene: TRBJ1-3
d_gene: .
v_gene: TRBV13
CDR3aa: CASSSFLSSGNTIYF
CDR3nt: TGTGCCAGCAGCTCTTTTCTAAGCTCTGGAAACACCATATATTTT

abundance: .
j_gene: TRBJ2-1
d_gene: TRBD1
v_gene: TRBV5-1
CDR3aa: CASSSLTGQGQTYNEQFF
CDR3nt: TGCGCCAGCAGCTCCCTAACGGGACAGGGGCAGACCTACAATGAGCAGTTCTTC

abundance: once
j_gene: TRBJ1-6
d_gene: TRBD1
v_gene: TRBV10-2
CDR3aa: CASSRDRGNSPLHF
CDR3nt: TGCGCCAGCAGTAGGGACAGGGGTAATTCACCCCTCCACTTT

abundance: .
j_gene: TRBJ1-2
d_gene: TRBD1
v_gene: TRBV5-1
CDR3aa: CASSPGTGGWGYTF
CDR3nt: TGCGCCAGCAGCCCCGGTACAGGGGGTTGGGGCTACACCTTC

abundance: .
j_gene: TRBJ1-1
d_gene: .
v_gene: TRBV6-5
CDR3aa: CASSSGMNTEAFF
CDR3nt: TGTGCCAGCAGCTCGGGTATGAACACTGAAGCTTTCTTT

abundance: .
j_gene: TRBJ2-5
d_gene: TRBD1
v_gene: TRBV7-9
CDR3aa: CASRIPGQSETQYF
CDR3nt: TGTGCCAGCAGGATCCCGGGACAGTCAGAGACCCAGTACTTC

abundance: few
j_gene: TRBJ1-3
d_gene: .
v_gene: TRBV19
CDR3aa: CASSIATTGNTIYF
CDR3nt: TGTGCCAGTAGTATAGCCACTACGGGAAACACCATATATTTT

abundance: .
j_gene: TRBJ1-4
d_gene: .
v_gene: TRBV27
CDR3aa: CASSQINEKLFF
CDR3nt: TGTGCCAGCAGTCAGATTAATGAAAAACTGTTTTTT

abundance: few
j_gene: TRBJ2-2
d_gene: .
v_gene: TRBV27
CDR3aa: CASSLEAGELFF
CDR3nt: TGTGCCAGCAGTTTAGAGGCCGGGGAGCTGTTTTTT

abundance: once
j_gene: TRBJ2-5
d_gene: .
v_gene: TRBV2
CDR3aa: CASSAGVETQYF
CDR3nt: TGTGCCAGCAGCGCAGGGGTAGAGACCCAGTACTTC

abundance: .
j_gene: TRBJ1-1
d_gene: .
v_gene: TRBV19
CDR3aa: CASSTGFPTEAFF
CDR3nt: TGTGCCAGTAGTACAGGGTTCCCCACTGAAGCTTTCTTT

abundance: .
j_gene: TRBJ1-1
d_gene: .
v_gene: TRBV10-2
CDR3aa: CASSDYSGMNTEAFF
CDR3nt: TGCGCCAGCAGTGACTATTCAGGGATGAACACTGAAGCTTTCTTT

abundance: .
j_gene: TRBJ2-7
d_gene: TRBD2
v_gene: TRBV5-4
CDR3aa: CASSLGLPASGEQYF
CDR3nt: TGTGCCAGCAGCTTAGGTCTTCCGGCTAGCGGCGAGCAGTACTTC

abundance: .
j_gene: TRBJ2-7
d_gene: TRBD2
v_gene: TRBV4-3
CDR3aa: CASSQETGGYEQYF
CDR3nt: TGCGCCAGCAGCCAAGAGACGGGGGGCTACGAGCAGTACTTC

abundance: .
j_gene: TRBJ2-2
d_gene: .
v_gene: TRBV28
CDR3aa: CASSGSTGELFF
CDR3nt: TGTGCCAGCAGTGGTAGCACCGGGGAGCTGTTTTTT

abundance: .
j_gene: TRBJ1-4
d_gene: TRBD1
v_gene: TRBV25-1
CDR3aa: CASRTGGGNEKLFF
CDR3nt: TGTGCCAGCAGGACAGGGGGCGGTAATGAAAAACTGTTTTTT

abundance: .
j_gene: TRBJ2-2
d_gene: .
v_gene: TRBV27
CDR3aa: CASNIRGDVTGELFF
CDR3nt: TGTGCCAGCAATATAAGGGGCGATGTCACCGGGGAGCTGTTTTTT

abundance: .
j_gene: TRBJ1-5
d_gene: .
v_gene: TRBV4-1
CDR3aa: CASSQGSWQPQHF
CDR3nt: TGCGCCAGCAGCCAAGGGAGCTGGCAGCCCCAGCATTTT

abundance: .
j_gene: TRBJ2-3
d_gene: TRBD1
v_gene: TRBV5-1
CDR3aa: CASSPGTGSDTQYF
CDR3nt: TGCGCCAGCAGCCCTGGGACAGGGTCAGATACGCAGTATTTT

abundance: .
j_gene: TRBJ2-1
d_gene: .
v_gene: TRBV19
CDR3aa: CASSIRDTSYNEQFF
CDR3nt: TGTGCCAGTAGTATTCGGGACACCTCCTACAATGAGCAGTTCTTC

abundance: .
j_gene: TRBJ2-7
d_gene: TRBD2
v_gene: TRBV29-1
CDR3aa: CSVDDLPGGGYEQYF
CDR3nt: TGCAGCGTTGACGACCTACCGGGGGGGGGCTACGAGCAGTACTTC

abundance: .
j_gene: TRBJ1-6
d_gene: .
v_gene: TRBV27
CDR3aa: CASSLWGSSPLHF
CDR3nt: TGTGCCAGCAGTTTATGGGGCAGTTCACCCCTCCACTTT

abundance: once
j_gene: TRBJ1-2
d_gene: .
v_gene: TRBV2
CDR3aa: CASSLSDRESYGYTF
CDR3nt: TGTGCCAGCAGCCTATCTGATAGGGAGAGCTATGGCTACACCTTC

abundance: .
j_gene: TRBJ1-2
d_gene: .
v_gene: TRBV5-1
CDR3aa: CASSDPLTLRGLGGYTF
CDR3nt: TGCGCCAGCAGCGACCCCCTCACCTTGCGGGGGTTGGGTGGCTACACCTTC

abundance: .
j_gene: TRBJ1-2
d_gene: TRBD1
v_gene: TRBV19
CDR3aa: CASSIGQGSGYTF
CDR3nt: TGTGCCAGTAGTATAGGACAGGGGTCTGGCTACACCTTC

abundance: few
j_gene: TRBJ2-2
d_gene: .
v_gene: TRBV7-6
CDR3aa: CASSSSTRGELFF
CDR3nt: TGTGCCAGCAGCTCCTCTACTAGGGGGGAGCTGTTTTTT

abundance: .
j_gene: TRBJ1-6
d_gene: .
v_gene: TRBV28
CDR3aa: CASSGGAQDSPLHF
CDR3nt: TGTGCCAGCAGTGGCGGGGCCCAGGATTCACCCCTCCACTTT

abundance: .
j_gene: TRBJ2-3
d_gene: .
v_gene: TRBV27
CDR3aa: CASSALALRRFTDTQYF
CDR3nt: TGTGCCAGCAGTGCACTCGCCCTCCGAAGATTCACAGATACGCAGTATTTT

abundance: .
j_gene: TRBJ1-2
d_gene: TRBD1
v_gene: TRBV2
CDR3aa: CASSEGQGADNYGYTF
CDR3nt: TGTGCCAGCAGTGAGGGCCAGGGGGCCGACAACTATGGCTACACCTTC

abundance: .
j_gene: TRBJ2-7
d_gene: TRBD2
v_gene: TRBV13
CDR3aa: CASSPREGIYEQYF
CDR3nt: TGTGCCAGCAGCCCACGGGAGGGGATCTACGAGCAGTACTTC

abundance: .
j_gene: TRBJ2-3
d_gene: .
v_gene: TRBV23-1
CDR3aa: CASSLGGGSTWGDTQYF
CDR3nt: TGCGCCAGCAGTCTCGGGGGAGGCAGTACTTGGGGAGATACGCAGTATTTT